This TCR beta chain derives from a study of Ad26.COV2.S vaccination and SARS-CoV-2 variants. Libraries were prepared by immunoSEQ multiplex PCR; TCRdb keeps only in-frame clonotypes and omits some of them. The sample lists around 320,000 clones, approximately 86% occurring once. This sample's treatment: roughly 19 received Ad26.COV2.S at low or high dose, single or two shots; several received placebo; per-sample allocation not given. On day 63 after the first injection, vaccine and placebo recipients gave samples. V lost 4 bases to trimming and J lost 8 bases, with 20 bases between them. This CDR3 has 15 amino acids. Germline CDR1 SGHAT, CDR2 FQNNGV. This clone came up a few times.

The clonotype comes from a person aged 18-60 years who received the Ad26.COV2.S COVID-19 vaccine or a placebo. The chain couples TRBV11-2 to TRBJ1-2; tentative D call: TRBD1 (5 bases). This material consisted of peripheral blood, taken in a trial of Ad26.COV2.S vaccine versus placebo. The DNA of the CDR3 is TGTGCCAGCAGCTCAGCCCGGGGACCGCCCGGAGGCTACACCTTC. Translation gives CASSSARGPPGGYTF.